One sample yielded the 9 T cell receptor beta chains listed below, sequenced in a study of blood T cell repertoires in COVID-19. TCRdb's copy holds only in-frame clones and misses some; the assay was immunoSEQ multiplex PCR. The sample gives 130,000 or so clones, roughly 79% of which show up once; 10% to 13% is in the top ten. Sequences were obtained from peripheral blood. The origin of the receptors is a human donor in a cohort sampled during active COVID-19.

This chain joins TRBV25-1 and TRBJ2-2, with D perhaps matching TRBD1 (6 bases). There are 16 residues in the CDR3. V was shortened by 7 bases and J by 2 bases, with 17 bases between the two germline ends. CDR1 and CDR2 (germline): MGHDK, SYGVNS. In nucleotides, the CDR3 is TGTGCCAGCACCGAACAGGGTCACCTAAACACCGGGGAGCTGTTTTTT. Its translation is CASTEQGHLNTGELFF.

The rearrangement uses TRBV30 and TRBJ2-2, with TRBD1 as a possible D gene (5 bases). Germline V lookup: CDR1 GTSNPN, CDR2 SVGIG (reference sequence). The CDR3 is 14 residues long. The V end lost 4 bases, the J end lost 6 bases, and 15 bases lay between the germline ends. The DNA of the CDR3 is TGTGCCTGGAACGAAGGGGCCTTGGCCGGGGAGCTGTTTTTT. Its protein is CAWNEGALAGELFF.

V gene TRBV6-1 combines with J gene TRBJ2-1; D might be TRBD1 (5 bases). Trimming shortened V by 4 bases and J by 3 bases, and 16 bases separated the two germline ends. The length of the CDR3 is 16 residues. Germline V gene data show CDR1 as MNHNS and CDR2 as SASEGT. CDR3 region: CASSGGYPRFYNEQFF. CDR3 nucleotide sequence: TGTGCCAGCAGTGGGGGCTACCCTAGGTTCTACAATGAGCAGTTCTTC.

This rearrangement joins TRBV5-4 to TRBJ2-2; D is unclear. CDR3 length equals 11 residues. CDR1 is SGHNT, CDR2 YYREEE, per germline (reference sequence). Trimming took off 3 bases at V and 6 bases at J, with 3 bases between the two ends. This chain's CDR3 is CASSSSGELFF. CDR3 sequence (DNA): TGTGCCAGCAGCTCCTCCGGGGAGCTGTTTTTT.

This clone was detected once. The CDR3 nucleotides are TGTGCCAGTAGTATAGGGGACAGGGCTGGCTACACCTTC. Protein product: CASSIGDRAGYTF. The V and J genes are TRBV19 and TRBJ1-2, with 9 bases lining up with TRBD1. The junction had 1 base not matched to a gene; V was cut back by 1 base and J by 7 bases. The CDR3 covers 13 residues. CDR1 and CDR2 (germline): LNHDA, SQIVND (reference sequence).

The chain carries TRBV5-6 and TRBJ2-7; 10 nucleotides line up with TRBD2. CDR1 and CDR2 from the germline V gene are SGHDT and YYEEEE. Trimming took 4 bases from V and 1 from J; bases not matched to a gene: 5. CDR3 size: 15 residues. CDR3 sequence reads: CASSPLAGASYEQYF. Here the CDR3 DNA reads TGTGCCAGCAGCCCCCTAGCGGGGGCTTCCTACGAGCAGTACTTC.

This clone was counted a few times. The rearrangement links TRBV7-8 to TRBJ1-3; 9 bases line up with TRBD1. Germline V CDR1 and CDR2: SGHVS, FQNEAQ. J was trimmed by 0 bases and V by 4 bases; bases with no gene match: 10. This CDR3 region has 18 residues. CDR3 in amino acids: CASSSPTGTGFSGNTIYF. The CDR3 DNA reads as TGTGCCAGCAGCTCCCCGACCGGGACAGGGTTCTCTGGAAACACCATATATTTT.

The chain couples TRBV20-1 to TRBJ2-5; D uncertain. This CDR3 is built from 11 residues. Germline CDR1 reads DFQATT; CDR2 reads SNEGSKA (reference sequence). The V gene lost 4 bases and the J gene lost 5 bases, with 8 bases spanning the gap. For the CDR3, the DNA is TGCAGTGCTAACCGGGTGGAGACCCAGTACTTC. This gives the protein CSANRVETQYF.

This chain links TRBV7-6 with TRBJ2-7, with 12 positions matching TRBD2. The junction had 8 bases not matched to a gene; V was cut back by 1 base and J by 7 bases. The CDR3 sequence is 16 residues long. CDR1 and CDR2 from the germline V gene are SGHVS and FNYEAQ. DNA of the CDR3: TGTGCCAGCAGCTTAGATACTAGCGGGGGGTACCGGGAGCAGTACTTC. As protein: CASSLDTSGGYREQYF.